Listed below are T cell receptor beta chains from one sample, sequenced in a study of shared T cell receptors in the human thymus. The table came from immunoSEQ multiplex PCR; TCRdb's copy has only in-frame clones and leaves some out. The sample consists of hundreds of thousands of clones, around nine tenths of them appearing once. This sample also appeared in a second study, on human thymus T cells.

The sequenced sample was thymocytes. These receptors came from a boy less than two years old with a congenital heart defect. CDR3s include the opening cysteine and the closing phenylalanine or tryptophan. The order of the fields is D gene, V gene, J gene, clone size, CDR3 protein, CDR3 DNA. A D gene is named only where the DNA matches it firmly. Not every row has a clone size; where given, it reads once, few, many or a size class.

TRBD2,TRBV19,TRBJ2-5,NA,CASSSGKETQYF,TGTGCCAGTTCTAGCGGAAAAGAGACCCAGTACTTC
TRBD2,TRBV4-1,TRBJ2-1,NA,CASSQRRLAGYNEQFF,TGCGCCAGCAGCCAGAGGAGGCTAGCGGGATACAATGAGCAGTTCTTC
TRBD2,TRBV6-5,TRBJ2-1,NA,CASSYSASGSRDEQFF,TGTGCCAGCAGTTACTCGGCTAGCGGGAGTCGCGATGAGCAGTTCTTC
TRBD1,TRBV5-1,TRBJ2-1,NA,CASSFRDRRDEQFF,TGCGCCAGCAGCTTCCGGGACAGGCGGGATGAGCAGTTCTTC
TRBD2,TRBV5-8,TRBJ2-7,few,CASSPRTSAYEQYF,TGTGCCAGCAGCCCGCGGACTAGCGCCTACGAGCAGTACTTC
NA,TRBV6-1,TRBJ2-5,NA,CASSDYGIWETQYF,TGTGCCAGCAGTGACTACGGTATTTGGGAGACCCAGTACTTC
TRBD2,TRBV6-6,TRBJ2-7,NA,CASSNSGRAHYEQYF,TGTGCCAGCAGTAATAGCGGGAGGGCCCACTACGAGCAGTACTTC
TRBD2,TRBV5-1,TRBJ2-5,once,CASSLALGSGVRGTQYF,TGCGCCAGCAGCTTGGCCCTGGGTAGCGGGGTCCGGGGGACCCAGTACTTC
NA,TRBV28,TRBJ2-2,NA,CASSFEGMNTGELFF,TGTGCCAGCAGTTTCGAGGGAATGAACACCGGGGAGCTGTTTTTT
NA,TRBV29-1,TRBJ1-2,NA,CSVERPLMDSYGNYGYTF,TGCAGCGTTGAAAGACCCCTCATGGACAGCTATGGGAACTATGGCTACACCTTC
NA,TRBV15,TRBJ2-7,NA,CATSPTATGRAYEQYF,TGTGCCACCAGCCCCACCGCGACAGGCCGCGCCTACGAGCAGTACTTC
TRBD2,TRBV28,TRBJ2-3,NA,CASSSCATLAGDTDTQYF,TGTGCCAGCAGTTCCTGCGCGACTCTAGCGGGTGACACAGATACGCAGTATTTT
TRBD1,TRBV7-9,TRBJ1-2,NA,CASSSIHTGGYGYTF,TGTGCCAGCAGCTCAATCCATACAGGGGGCTATGGCTACACCTTC
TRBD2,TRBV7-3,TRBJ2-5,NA,CASSSLAGGQETQYF,TGTGCCAGCAGCTCACTAGCGGGAGGGCAAGAGACCCAGTACTTC
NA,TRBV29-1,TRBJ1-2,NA,CSVRGGSPFYGYTF,TGCAGCGTCCGGGGTGGCAGCCCATTCTATGGCTACACCTTC
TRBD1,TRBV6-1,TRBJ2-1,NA,CASSLQGYEQFF,TGTGCCAGCAGCCTACAGGGGTATGAGCAGTTCTTC
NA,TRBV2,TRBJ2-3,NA,CASSASPADTQYF,TGTGCCAGCAGTGCTTCCCCGGCAGATACGCAGTATTTT
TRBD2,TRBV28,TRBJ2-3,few,CASSSPPWTSGGTDTQYF,TGTGCCAGCAGTTCTCCCCCCTGGACTAGCGGGGGGACAGATACGCAGTATTTT
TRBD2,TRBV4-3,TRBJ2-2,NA,CASSQGISGRAVNTGELFF,TGCGCCAGCAGCCAAGGGATTAGCGGGAGGGCTGTGAACACCGGGGAGCTGTTTTTT
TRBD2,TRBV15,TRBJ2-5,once,CATSRGGAQYF,TGTGCCACCAGCAGGGGGGGGGCCCAGTACTTC
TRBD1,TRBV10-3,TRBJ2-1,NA,CAISGDRSDYNEQFF,TGTGCCATCAGTGGGGACAGATCTGACTACAATGAGCAGTTCTTC
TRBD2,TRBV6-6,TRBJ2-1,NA,CASTGRDRMGEQFF,TGTGCCAGCACGGGGAGGGATCGTATGGGTGAGCAGTTCTTC
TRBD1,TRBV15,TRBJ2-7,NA,CATSTHEGGSGGPLREQYF,TGTGCCACCAGCACCCACGAAGGGGGCAGCGGAGGTCCCCTACGGGAGCAGTACTTC
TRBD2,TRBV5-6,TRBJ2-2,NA,CASSLGWSSGRVGELFF,TGTGCCAGCAGCTTGGGCTGGAGTAGCGGGAGAGTCGGGGAGCTGTTTTTT
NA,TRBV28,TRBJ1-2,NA,CASSLGGYRYTF,TGTGCCAGCAGTTTAGGGGGCTATCGCTACACCTTC
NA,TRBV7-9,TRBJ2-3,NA,CASSCGPTDTQYF,TGTGCCAGCAGCTGCGGGCCGACAGATACGCAGTATTTT
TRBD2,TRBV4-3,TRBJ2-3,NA,CASSQEPSGRGSDTQYF,TGCGCCAGCAGCCAAGAGCCTAGCGGGAGAGGGTCAGATACGCAGTATTTT